This T cell receptor beta chain emerged from a study of monozygotic twins with inflammatory bowel disease. TCRdb reworked the 5' RACE reads into one entry per CDR3 protein, no DNA. This repertoire includes about 330,000 distinct CDR3 sequences. Germline V gene data show CDR1 as MNHNS and CDR2 as SASEGT. This CDR3 is built from 15 residues. The J gene is TRBJ2-2, the V gene TRBV6-1; TCRdb's D call, TRBD1, is unchecked because there is no DNA. This TCR was recovered from a human donor with ulcerative colitis or Crohn's disease, or a healthy co-twin of an affected twin (not recorded which). Input material: blood. The chain's CDR3 is CASSPGQSNTGELFF.